This section outlines one TCR beta chain sequence together with its context. The authors' processing: By means of reference gene primer amplification, nucleated cell counts were estimated. The assay was immunoSEQ multiplex PCR, and TCRdb's table has in-frame clones only and misses some. V, J and clone size were drawn from that table, and D and trimming were deduced from the DNA. Of 150,000 to 200,000 clones in the sample, around nine tenths are singletons; the top ten hold around 0.5%. Germline-derived CDR1 and CDR2 are MNHEY and SVGEGT. Between the trimmed V and J ends, which lost 6 bases and 6 bases, there was a span of 12 bases. The CDR3 runs to 13 residues. This record belongs to a study of blood T cell repertoires in COVID-19. As for the study in general: The United States, Italy and Spain supplied acute and convalescent COVID-19 samples.

The receptor was isolated from a man aged 60-69 years with COVID-19, enrolled during active disease. Sequencing input: peripheral blood. The chain joins TRBV6-2 or TRBV6-3 to TRBJ1-5; no reliable D call. As DNA, the CDR3 is TGTGCCAGCAGCTCGGTTCGGGGTCAGCCCCAGCATTTT. This sequence encodes CASSSVRGQPQHF.